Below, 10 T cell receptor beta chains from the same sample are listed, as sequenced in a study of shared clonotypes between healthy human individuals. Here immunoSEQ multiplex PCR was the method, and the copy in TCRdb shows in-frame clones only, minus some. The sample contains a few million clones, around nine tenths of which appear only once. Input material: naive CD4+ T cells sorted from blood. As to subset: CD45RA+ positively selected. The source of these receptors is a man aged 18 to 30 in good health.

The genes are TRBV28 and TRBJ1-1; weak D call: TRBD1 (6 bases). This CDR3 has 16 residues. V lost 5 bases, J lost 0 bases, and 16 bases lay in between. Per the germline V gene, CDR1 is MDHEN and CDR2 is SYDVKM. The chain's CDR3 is CASSQPPGGMNTEAFF. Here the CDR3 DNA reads TGTGCCAGCAGTCAACCTCCCGGGGGCATGAACACTGAAGCTTTCTTT.

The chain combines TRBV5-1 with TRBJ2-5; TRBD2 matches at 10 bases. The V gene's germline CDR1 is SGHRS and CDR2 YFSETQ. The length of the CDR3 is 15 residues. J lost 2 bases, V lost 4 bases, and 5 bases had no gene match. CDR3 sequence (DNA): TGCGCCAGCAGCCAGTCTAGCGGGAGTCAAGAGACCCAGTACTTC. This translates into CASSQSSGSQETQYF.

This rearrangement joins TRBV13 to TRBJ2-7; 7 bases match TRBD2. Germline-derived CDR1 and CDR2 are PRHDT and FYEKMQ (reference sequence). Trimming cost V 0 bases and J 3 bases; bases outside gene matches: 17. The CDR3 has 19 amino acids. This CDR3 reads CASSLGQASGGGVFYEQYF. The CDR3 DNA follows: TGTGCCAGCAGCTTAGGCCAGGCTAGCGGAGGAGGGGTATTCTACGAGCAGTACTTC.

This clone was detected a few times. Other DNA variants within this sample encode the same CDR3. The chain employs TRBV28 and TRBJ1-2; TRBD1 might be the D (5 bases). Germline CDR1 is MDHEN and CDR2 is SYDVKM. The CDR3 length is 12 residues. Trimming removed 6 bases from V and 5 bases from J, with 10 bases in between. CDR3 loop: CASSQGGYGYTF. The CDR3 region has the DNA TGTGCCAGCAGCCAGGGAGGGTATGGCTACACCTTC.

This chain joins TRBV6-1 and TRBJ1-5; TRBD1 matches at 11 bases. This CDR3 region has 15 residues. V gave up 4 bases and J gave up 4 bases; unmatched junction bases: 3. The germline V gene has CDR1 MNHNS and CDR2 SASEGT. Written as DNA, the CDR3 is TGTGCCAGCAGTGGCCGGGACAGGGGGAATCAGCCCCAGCATTTT. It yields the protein CASSGRDRGNQPQHF.

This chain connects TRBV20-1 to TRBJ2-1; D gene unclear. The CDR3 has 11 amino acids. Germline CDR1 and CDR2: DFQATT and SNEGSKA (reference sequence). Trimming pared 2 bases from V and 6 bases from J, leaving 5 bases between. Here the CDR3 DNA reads TGCAGTGCTAGAAAGGGCAATGAGCAGTTCTTC. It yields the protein CSARKGNEQFF.

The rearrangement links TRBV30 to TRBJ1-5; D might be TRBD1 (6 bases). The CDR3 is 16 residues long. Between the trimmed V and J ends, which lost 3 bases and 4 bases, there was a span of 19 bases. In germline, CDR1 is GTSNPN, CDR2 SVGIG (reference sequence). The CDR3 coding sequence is TGTGCCTGGAGCGCTCCAGGGGCTCCCTCTAATCAGCCCCAGCATTTT. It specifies CAWSAPGAPSNQPQHF.

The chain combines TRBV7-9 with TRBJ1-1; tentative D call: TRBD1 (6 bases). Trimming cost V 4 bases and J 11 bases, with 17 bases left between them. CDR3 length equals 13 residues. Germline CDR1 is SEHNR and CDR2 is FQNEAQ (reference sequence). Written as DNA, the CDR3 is TGTGCCAGCAGCTCAATTCAGGGGCTACGGGCTTTCTTT. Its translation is CASSSIQGLRAFF.

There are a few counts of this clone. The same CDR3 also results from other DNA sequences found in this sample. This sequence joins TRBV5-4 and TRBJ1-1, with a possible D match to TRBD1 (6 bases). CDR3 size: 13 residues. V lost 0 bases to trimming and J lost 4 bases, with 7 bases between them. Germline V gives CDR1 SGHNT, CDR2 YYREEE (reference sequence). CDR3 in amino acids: CASSLEGGTEAFF. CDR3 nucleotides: TGTGCCAGCAGCTTGGAGGGGGGCACTGAAGCTTTCTTT.

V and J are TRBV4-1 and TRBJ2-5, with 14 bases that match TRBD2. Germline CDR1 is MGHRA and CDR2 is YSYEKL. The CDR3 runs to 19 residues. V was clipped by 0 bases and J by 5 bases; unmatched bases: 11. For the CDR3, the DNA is TGCGCCAGCAGCCAAGAGGCCGGGACTAGCGGGAGTCTTGGCGAGACCCAGTACTTC. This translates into CASSQEAGTSGSLGETQYF.